The rows below give T cell receptor beta chains drawn from one sample of a study of blood T cell repertoires in COVID-19. The table came from immunoSEQ multiplex PCR; TCRdb's copy has only in-frame clones and leaves some out. In the table there are about 210,000 clones, 81% of which are singletons. The sample consisted of PBMCs or T cells enriched from blood (not recorded which). These receptors were taken from a woman aged 45-65 years with acute COVID-19. Both conserved end residues are part of each CDR3. A D gene is named only where the DNA matches it firmly. Some rows have no size entry. The others give once, few or many, or a class for an expanded clone.

d_call: TRBD2; v_call: TRBV28; clone_size: -; j_call: TRBJ2-3; cdr3_nt: TGTGCCAGCAAGCGGGGCGGCACAGATACGCAGTATTTT; cdr3_aa: CASKRGGTDTQYF
d_call: -; v_call: TRBV7-9; clone_size: once; j_call: TRBJ2-3; cdr3_nt: TGTGCCAGCAGCTTCGGGGGTAACACAGATACGCAGTATTTT; cdr3_aa: CASSFGGNTDTQYF
d_call: TRBD1; v_call: TRBV10-3; clone_size: -; j_call: TRBJ2-7; cdr3_nt: TGTGCCACGTCCTCCCTTAGGACAGGGGAAAGCGAGCAGTACTTC; cdr3_aa: CATSSLRTGESEQYF
d_call: -; v_call: TRBV7-8; clone_size: -; j_call: TRBJ2-1; cdr3_nt: TGTGCCAGCAGCCGAGGGGCACGTAGGGGTAACCACGACAGCTCCTACAATGAGCAGTTCTTC; cdr3_aa: CASSRGARRGNHDSSYNEQFF
d_call: TRBD1; v_call: TRBV27; clone_size: -; j_call: TRBJ2-2; cdr3_nt: TGTGCCAGCCGGATACAGGGGGCGCGGCTCGGGGAGCTGTTTTTT; cdr3_aa: CASRIQGARLGELFF
d_call: TRBD1; v_call: TRBV10-3; clone_size: -; j_call: TRBJ1-6; cdr3_nt: TGTGCCATCAGTGAGGGGACAGGCGATAATTCACCCCTCCACTTT; cdr3_aa: CAISEGTGDNSPLHF
d_call: -; v_call: TRBV2; clone_size: -; j_call: TRBJ2-2; cdr3_nt: TGTGCCAGCAACGACAGATTAAACACCGGGGAGCTGTTTTTT; cdr3_aa: CASNDRLNTGELFF
d_call: TRBD2; v_call: TRBV10-3; clone_size: -; j_call: TRBJ2-2; cdr3_nt: TGTGCCATCAGTCCCCCGGCGGGGGGGCCATTCCCCGGGGAGCTGTTTTTT; cdr3_aa: CAISPPAGGPFPGELFF
d_call: TRBD1; v_call: TRBV10-3; clone_size: -; j_call: TRBJ1-2; cdr3_nt: TGTGCCATCAGTGAGGGGACAGGCGGCGGCTACACCTTC; cdr3_aa: CAISEGTGGGYTF
d_call: TRBD2; v_call: TRBV18; clone_size: -; j_call: TRBJ2-3; cdr3_nt: TGTGCCAGCTCACCGACTAGCGGGGGGGCCTCTAGCCCAGATACGCAGTATTTT; cdr3_aa: CASSPTSGGASSPDTQYF
d_call: TRBD1; v_call: TRBV18; clone_size: -; j_call: TRBJ2-2; cdr3_nt: TGTGCCAGCTCACCACCCCCTTGGACAGGGGGAAACACCGGGGAGCTGTTTTTT; cdr3_aa: CASSPPPWTGGNTGELFF
d_call: -; v_call: TRBV28; clone_size: -; j_call: TRBJ1-4; cdr3_nt: TGTGCCAGCAGTGGGGCAGGGGCAACTAATGAAAAACTGTTTTTT; cdr3_aa: CASSGAGATNEKLFF
d_call: -; v_call: TRBV12-5; clone_size: few; j_call: TRBJ2-7; cdr3_nt: TGTGCTAGTGCCCTTGGGCAGGGGAGCCCCGAAATTCGTCTTCGGTACTTC; cdr3_aa: CASALGQGSPEIRLRYF
d_call: TRBD1; v_call: TRBV6-2/TRBV6-3; clone_size: -; j_call: TRBJ2-7; cdr3_nt: TGTGCCAGCAGTTACTTAGGACAGGGGGCCTACGAGCAGTACTTC; cdr3_aa: CASSYLGQGAYEQYF
d_call: -; v_call: TRBV29-1; clone_size: -; j_call: TRBJ2-2; cdr3_nt: TGCAGCGTTGAAGATCCTGGACACAACACCGGGGAGCTGTTTTTT; cdr3_aa: CSVEDPGHNTGELFF
d_call: -; v_call: TRBV7-8; clone_size: once; j_call: TRBJ1-1; cdr3_nt: TGTGCCAGCAGCTTAGGTACCGGGACTGTTAAAGCTTTCTTT; cdr3_aa: CASSLGTGTVKAFF
d_call: TRBD2; v_call: TRBV29-1; clone_size: -; j_call: TRBJ2-5; cdr3_nt: TGCAGCGTTGAAATTGCTAGCGGGGGTGAGACCCAGTACTTC; cdr3_aa: CSVEIASGGETQYF
d_call: TRBD1; v_call: TRBV4-1; clone_size: many; j_call: TRBJ1-2; cdr3_nt: TGCGCCAGCAGCCAAGAACAGGGGGCTTGGTATGGCTACACCTTC; cdr3_aa: CASSQEQGAWYGYTF
d_call: TRBD1; v_call: TRBV7-2; clone_size: -; j_call: TRBJ1-6; cdr3_nt: TGTGCCAGCAGCCCAGGGACAGGCTCCTATAATTCACCCCTCCACTTT; cdr3_aa: CASSPGTGSYNSPLHF
d_call: -; v_call: TRBV5-1; clone_size: -; j_call: TRBJ1-3; cdr3_nt: TGCGCCAGCAGCTCAGGGGCCACCTCTGGAAACACCATATATTTT; cdr3_aa: CASSSGATSGNTIYF
d_call: -; v_call: TRBV28; clone_size: -; j_call: TRBJ2-7; cdr3_nt: TGTGCCAGCAGTTTTATTACGGAGTCCTACGAGCAGTACTTC; cdr3_aa: CASSFITESYEQYF
d_call: -; v_call: TRBV6-2/TRBV6-3; clone_size: -; j_call: TRBJ2-7; cdr3_nt: TGTGCCAGCAGTTACTCGAGGTACGAGCAGTACTTC; cdr3_aa: CASSYSRYEQYF
d_call: TRBD1; v_call: TRBV19; clone_size: -; j_call: TRBJ1-5; cdr3_nt: TGTGCCAGTAGTAGGTCGGACAGGGGAGATAGCAATCAGCCCCAGCATTTT; cdr3_aa: CASSRSDRGDSNQPQHF
d_call: -; v_call: TRBV19; clone_size: -; j_call: TRBJ2-1; cdr3_nt: TGTGCCAGTAGTATAGATCACGGGACTTTAGCCTACAATGAGCAGTTCTTC; cdr3_aa: CASSIDHGTLAYNEQFF
d_call: -; v_call: TRBV5-4; clone_size: -; j_call: TRBJ1-6; cdr3_nt: TGTGCCAGCAGCCGCGGACAGAGTGGGCTTTCACCCCTCCACTTT; cdr3_aa: CASSRGQSGLSPLHF
d_call: -; v_call: TRBV28; clone_size: -; j_call: TRBJ2-7; cdr3_nt: TGTGCCAGCACCCCTCGGGGGGCGACAAACCGGGACCAAACCTACGAGCAGTACTTC; cdr3_aa: CASTPRGATNRDQTYEQYF
d_call: -; v_call: TRBV28; clone_size: -; j_call: TRBJ1-2; cdr3_nt: TGTGCCAGCAGTTTTACATCTTCAACCTATGGCTACACCTTC; cdr3_aa: CASSFTSSTYGYTF
d_call: -; v_call: TRBV2; clone_size: -; j_call: TRBJ1-2; cdr3_nt: TGTGCAATATCAGGGGAGAGTGGCTATGGCTACACCTTC; cdr3_aa: CAISGESGYGYTF
d_call: -; v_call: TRBV21-1; clone_size: -; j_call: TRBJ2-7; cdr3_nt: TGTGCCAGCAGCAAAACCCAGGGCCTCAACTACGAGCAGTACTTC; cdr3_aa: CASSKTQGLNYEQYF
d_call: -; v_call: TRBV6-5; clone_size: -; j_call: TRBJ2-3; cdr3_nt: TGTGCCAGCAGTTACTCGAGCCATGGCACAGATACGCAGTATTTT; cdr3_aa: CASSYSSHGTDTQYF
d_call: -; v_call: TRBV5-5; clone_size: few; j_call: TRBJ2-7; cdr3_nt: TGTGCCAGCAGCTTCGCGAGCTACGAGCAGTACTTC; cdr3_aa: CASSFASYEQYF
d_call: -; v_call: TRBV16; clone_size: once; j_call: TRBJ1-4; cdr3_nt: TGTGCCAGCAGCCAGTCCGGTCGGGGGAATGAAAAACTGTTTTTT; cdr3_aa: CASSQSGRGNEKLFF
d_call: -; v_call: TRBV11-2; clone_size: -; j_call: TRBJ1-4; cdr3_nt: TGTGCCAGCAGCTTTTCAGGGGTTGCAACTAATGAAAAACTGTTTTTT; cdr3_aa: CASSFSGVATNEKLFF
d_call: -; v_call: TRBV15; clone_size: -; j_call: TRBJ1-4; cdr3_nt: TGTGCCACCAGCAGGTACAGGGAGGGGCTATCGGAACTGTTTTTT; cdr3_aa: CATSRYREGLSELFF
d_call: TRBD1; v_call: TRBV4-2; clone_size: few; j_call: TRBJ2-7; cdr3_nt: TGTGCCAGCAGCCGTCAGGGGGTCGGCTACGAGCAGTACTTC; cdr3_aa: CASSRQGVGYEQYF
d_call: TRBD1; v_call: TRBV5-4; clone_size: -; j_call: TRBJ1-4; cdr3_nt: TGTGCCAGCAGCTTGCAGACAGGGAAGTCAGCAACTAATGAAAAACTGTTTTTT; cdr3_aa: CASSLQTGKSATNEKLFF
d_call: -; v_call: TRBV5-4; clone_size: -; j_call: TRBJ1-1; cdr3_nt: TGTGCCGGCCGAGAGGCGCTTATGAACACTGAAGCTTTCTTT; cdr3_aa: CAGREALMNTEAFF